This TCR beta chain originates from a study of shared clonotypes between healthy human individuals. The length of the CDR3 is 15 residues. Germline CDR1 SGHAT, CDR2 FQNNGV. The V gene lost 0 bases and the J gene lost 3 bases, with 9 bases spanning the gap. TCRdb's table, derived via immunoSEQ multiplex PCR, lists solely in-frame clones and lacks some. The sample yields about 820,000 clones, more than 85% seen once. Naive CD8 cells comprised CD45RO-negative, CCR7-positively selected cells, excluding terminally differentiated effector memory CD45RA+ cells. There were only Caucasian adults among the donors, and all lived in Nashville, Tennessee. This clone was counted once.

The clonotype was recovered from a man aged 25 to 45 in good health. Sequences were obtained from naive CD8+ T cells sorted from blood. The chain recombines TRBV11-2 with TRBJ2-1; D is tentatively TRBD1 or TRBD2 (5 bases each). The CDR3 loop is CASSLERGVYNEQFF. CDR3 DNA: TGTGCCAGCAGCTTAGAAAGGGGAGTCTACAATGAGCAGTTCTTC.